This T cell receptor beta chain came from a study of CD8+ T cells in alopecia areata. Overall study context: Patients in the treated group were given tofacitinib by mouth, 5 to 10 mg twice a day. The tofacitinib course ran for 6 to 18 months and was followed by 6 months off drug.

RNA was extracted and reverse transcribed into cDNA as the sequencing template. TCRdb keeps only in-frame clones here, not all; method: immunoSEQ multiplex PCR. Counted here are 80,000 to 100,000 clones, approximately 42% occurring once; the ten biggest clones make up roughly 1.3%. Germline V lookup: CDR1 SNHLY, CDR2 FYNNEI. Trimming pared 7 bases from V and 6 bases from J, leaving 21 bases between. This CDR3 comprises 15 residues. This sequence originates from a human donor with alopecia areata. Sequenced material: CD4+ T cells sorted from blood. This chain connects TRBV2 to TRBJ1-1; possibly TRBD1 for D (6 bases). CDR3 residues: CASNKDRWAGAEAFF. CDR3 sequence (DNA): TGTGCCAGCAACAAGGACAGATGGGCCGGCGCTGAAGCTTTCTTT.